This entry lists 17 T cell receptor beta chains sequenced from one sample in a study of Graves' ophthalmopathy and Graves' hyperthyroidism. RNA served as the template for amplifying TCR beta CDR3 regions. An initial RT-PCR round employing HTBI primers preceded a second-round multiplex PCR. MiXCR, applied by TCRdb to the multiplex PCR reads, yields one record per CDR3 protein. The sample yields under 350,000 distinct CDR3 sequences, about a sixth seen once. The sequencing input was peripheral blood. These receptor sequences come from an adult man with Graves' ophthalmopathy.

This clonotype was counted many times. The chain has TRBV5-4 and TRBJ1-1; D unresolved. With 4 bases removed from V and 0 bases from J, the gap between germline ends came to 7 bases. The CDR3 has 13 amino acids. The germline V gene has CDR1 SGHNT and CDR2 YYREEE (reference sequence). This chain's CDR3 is CASSVQMNTEAFF. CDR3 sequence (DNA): TGTGCCAGCAGCGTACAAATGAACACTGAAGCTTTCTTT.

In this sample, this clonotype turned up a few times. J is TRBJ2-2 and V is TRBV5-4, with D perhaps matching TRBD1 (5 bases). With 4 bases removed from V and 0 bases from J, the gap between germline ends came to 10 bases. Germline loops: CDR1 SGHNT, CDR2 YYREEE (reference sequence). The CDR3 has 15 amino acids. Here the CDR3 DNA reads TGTGCCAGCAGCCCCGTAGGGGCGAACACCGGGGAGCTGTTTTTT. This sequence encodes CASSPVGANTGELFF. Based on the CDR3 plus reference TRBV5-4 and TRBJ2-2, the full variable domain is ETGVTQSPTHLIKTRGQQVTLRCSSQSGHNTVSWYQQALGQGPQFIFQYYREEENGRGNFPPRFSGLQFPNYSSELNVNALELDDSALYLCASSPVGANTGELFFGEGSRLTVL.

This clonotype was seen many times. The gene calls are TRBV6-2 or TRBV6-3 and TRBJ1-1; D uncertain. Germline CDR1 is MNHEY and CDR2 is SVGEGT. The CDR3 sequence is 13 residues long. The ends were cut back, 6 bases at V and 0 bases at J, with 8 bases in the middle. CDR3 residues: CASRITLNTEAFF. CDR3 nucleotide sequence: TGTGCCAGCAGGATTACACTGAACACTGAAGCTTTCTTT.

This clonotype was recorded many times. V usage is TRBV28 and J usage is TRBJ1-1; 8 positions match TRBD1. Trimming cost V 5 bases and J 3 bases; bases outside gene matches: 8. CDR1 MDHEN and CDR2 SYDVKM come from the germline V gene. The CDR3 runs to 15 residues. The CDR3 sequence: CASSPADREDTEAFF. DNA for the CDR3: TGTGCCAGCAGTCCCGCGGACAGGGAGGACACTGAAGCTTTCTTT.

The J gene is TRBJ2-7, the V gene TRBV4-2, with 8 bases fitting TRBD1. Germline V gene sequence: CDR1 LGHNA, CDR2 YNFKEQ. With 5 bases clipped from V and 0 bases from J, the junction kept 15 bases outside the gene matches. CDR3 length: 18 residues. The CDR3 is CASSKGLTGDLDSYEQYF. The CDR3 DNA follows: TGTGCCAGCAGCAAAGGGCTGACAGGGGACCTCGACTCCTACGAGCAGTACTTC.

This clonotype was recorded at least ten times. The CDR3 DNA reads as TGTGCCAGCAGCTGGGACAGAGGGACGAACTACGAGCAGTACTTC. Amino acids: CASSWDRGTNYEQYF. The chain uses TRBV7-3 and TRBJ2-7; 7 bases line up with TRBD1. V dropped 4 bases and J dropped 3; count of bases not matched to a gene: 9. This CDR3 is 15 amino acids long. Germline V gene data show CDR1 as SGHTA and CDR2 as FQGTGA.

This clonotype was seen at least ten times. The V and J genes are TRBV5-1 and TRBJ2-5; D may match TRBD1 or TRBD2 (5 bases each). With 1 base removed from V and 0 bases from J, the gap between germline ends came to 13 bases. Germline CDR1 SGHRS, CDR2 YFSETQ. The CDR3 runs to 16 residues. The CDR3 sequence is CASSLSGPSYQETQYF. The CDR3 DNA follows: TGCGCCAGCAGCTTGTCGGGACCGTCGTACCAAGAGACCCAGTACTTC.

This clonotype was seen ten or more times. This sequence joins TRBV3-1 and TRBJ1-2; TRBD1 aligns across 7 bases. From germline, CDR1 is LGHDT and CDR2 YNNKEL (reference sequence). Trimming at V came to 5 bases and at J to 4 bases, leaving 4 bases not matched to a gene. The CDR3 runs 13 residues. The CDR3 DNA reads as TGTGCCAGCAGCGTGACAGGGTCCTATGGCTACACCTTC. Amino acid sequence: CASSVTGSYGYTF.

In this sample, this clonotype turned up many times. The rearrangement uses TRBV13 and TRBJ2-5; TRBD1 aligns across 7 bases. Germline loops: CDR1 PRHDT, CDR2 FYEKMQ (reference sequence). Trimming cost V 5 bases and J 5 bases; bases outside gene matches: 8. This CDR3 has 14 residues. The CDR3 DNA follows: TGTGCCAGCAGCAAACGGACAGGCGGCGAGACCCAGTACTTC. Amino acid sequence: CASSKRTGGETQYF.

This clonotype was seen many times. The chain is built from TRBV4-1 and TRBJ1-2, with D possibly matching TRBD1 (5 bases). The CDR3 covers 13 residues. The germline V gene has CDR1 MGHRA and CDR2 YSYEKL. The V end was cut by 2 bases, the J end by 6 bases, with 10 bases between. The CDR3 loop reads CASSQWGPNGYTF. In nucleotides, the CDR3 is TGCGCCAGCAGCCAATGGGGACCCAATGGCTACACCTTC.

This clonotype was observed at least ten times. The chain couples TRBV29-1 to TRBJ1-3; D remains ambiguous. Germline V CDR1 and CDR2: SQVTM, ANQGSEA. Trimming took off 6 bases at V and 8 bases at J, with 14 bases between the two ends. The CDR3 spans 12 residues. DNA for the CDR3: TGCAGCGTGATCCATAGAGCGGACACCATATATTTT. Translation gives CSVIHRADTIYF.

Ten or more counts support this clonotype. This CDR3 is CSAGDIAEAFF. CDR3 nucleotides: TGCAGTGCTGGGGACATCGCTGAAGCTTTCTTT. V is TRBV20-1 and J is TRBJ1-1, with D possibly TRBD1 on 6 matching bases. The germline V gene encodes CDR1 DFQATT and CDR2 SNEGSKA (reference sequence). The CDR3 is made up of 11 amino acids. Trimming pared 5 bases from V and 6 bases from J, leaving 10 bases between.

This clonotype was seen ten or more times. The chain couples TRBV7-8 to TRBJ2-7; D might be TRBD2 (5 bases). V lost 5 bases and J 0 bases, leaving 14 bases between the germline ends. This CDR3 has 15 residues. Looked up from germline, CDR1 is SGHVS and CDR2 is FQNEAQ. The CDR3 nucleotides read TGTGCCAGCAGCGTCCGGGGTTGGAGCTCCTACGAGCAGTACTTC. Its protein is CASSVRGWSSYEQYF.

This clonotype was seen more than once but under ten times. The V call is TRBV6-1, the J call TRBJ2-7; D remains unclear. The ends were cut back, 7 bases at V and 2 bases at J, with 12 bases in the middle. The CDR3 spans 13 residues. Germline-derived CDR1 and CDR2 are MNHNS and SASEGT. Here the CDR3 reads CASTITQTYEQYF. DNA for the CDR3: TGTGCCAGCACTATAACACAGACCTACGAGCAGTACTTC.

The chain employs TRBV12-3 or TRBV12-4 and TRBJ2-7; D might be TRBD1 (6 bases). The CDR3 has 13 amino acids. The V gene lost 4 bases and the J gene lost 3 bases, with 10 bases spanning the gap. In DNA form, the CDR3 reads TGTGCCAGCAGTTACGGACAGCTCTACGAGCAGTACTTC. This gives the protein CASSYGQLYEQYF.

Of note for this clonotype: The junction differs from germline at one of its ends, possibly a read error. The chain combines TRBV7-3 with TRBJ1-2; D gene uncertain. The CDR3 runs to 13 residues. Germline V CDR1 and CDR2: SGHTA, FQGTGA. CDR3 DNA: TGTGCCAGCAGCCACCGGCCCGGGGTAGGCTACAACTTC. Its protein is CASSHRPGVGYNF.

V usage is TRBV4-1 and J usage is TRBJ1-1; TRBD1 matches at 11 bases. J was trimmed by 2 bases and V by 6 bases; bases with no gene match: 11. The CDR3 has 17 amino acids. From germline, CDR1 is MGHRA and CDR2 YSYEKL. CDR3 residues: CASSLQGQGAYNTEAFF. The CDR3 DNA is TGCGCCAGCAGTCTCCAAGGACAGGGGGCTTATAACACTGAAGCTTTCTTT.